These 21 T cell receptor beta chains came from one sample sequenced in a study of T cell clonality in common variable immunodeficiency (dated by TCRdb to between 2015 and 2017). Receptors were amplified or captured by the immunoSEQ multiplex PCR assay. This is the immuneACCESS table as TCRdb keeps it, with only in-frame sequences that have V and J called. A part of the clones is gone; compared with another copy, unresolved V genes explain less than half, and the rest is unexplained. The table for this sample lists roughly 50,000 clones, none of them counted only once. The ten top clones hold roughly 3.4% of the sample. The sequencing sample was made of peripheral blood mononuclear cells. All receptors come from a person aged 18 to 75 in good health.

At least ten counts were recorded for this clone. From the germline J gene comes the end of the CDR3, since the read stops 3 residues before it. J is TRBJ1-4 and V is TRBV29-1; perhaps TRBD1 as D (5 bases). There are 13 residues in the CDR3. Trimming removed 3 bases from V and 8 bases from J, with 13 bases in between. The V gene's germline CDR1 is SQVTM and CDR2 ANQGSEA. This CDR3 reads CSVDDRGGEKLFF. Partial CDR3 DNA: TGCAGCGTTGATGACAGAGGAGGGGAAAAA.

Points on this clone: The read terminates 3 residues ahead of where the CDR3 ends, so the germline J gene completes it. This chain connects TRBV11-1 to TRBJ2-7; 12 bases map to TRBD2. V lost 3 bases and J lost 4; bases outside the gene matches: 4. CDR3 length equals 15 residues. Germline V lookup: CDR1 SGHAT, CDR2 FQDESV (reference sequence). The sequenced part of the CDR3 DNA is TGTGCCAGCAGCTTCTCTAGCGGGAGGGAGTACGAG. Translated: CASSFSSGREYE. The CDR3 reads in full as CASSFSSGREYEQYF.

This clone has ten or more counts. The CDR3 is cut off 3 residues early in the read; its end comes from the germline J gene. The chain couples TRBV5-1 to TRBJ1-1; tentative D call: TRBD1 (5 bases). The CDR3 is made up of 15 amino acids. V gave up 1 base and J gave up 1 base, with 11 bases separating them. CDR1 and CDR2 (germline): SGHRS, YFSETQ. CDR3 protein: CASSLKGRSNTEAFF. CDR3 DNA (partial): TGCGCCAGCAGCTTGAAGGGGAGGTCGAACACTGAA.

Notes on this clone: Sequencing ends 3 residues short of the CDR3 end; the germline J gene provides the rest. The V and J genes are TRBV19 and TRBJ1-5; possibly TRBD1 for D (5 bases). Germline CDR1 LNHDA, CDR2 SQIVND (reference sequence). The CDR3 extends over 13 amino acids. V gave up 2 bases and J gave up 7 bases, with 9 bases separating them. The covered CDR3 bases are TGTGCCAGTAGTATAAGGTGGGGCCAGCCC. Translating gives CASSIRWGQP. The whole CDR3 sequence reads CASSIRWGQPQHF.

This clone was recorded many times. The read comes to an end 3 residues before the CDR3 does, leaving the germline J gene to fill in the end. The rearrangement joins TRBV20-1 to TRBJ2-7, with 7 nucleotides matching TRBD1. The germline CDR1 and CDR2 sequences are DFQATT and SNEGSKA (reference sequence). The V and J ends lost 5 bases and 2 bases, in that order; junction bases with no gene match: 9. The CDR3 is 14 amino acids. The chain's CDR3 is CSASRDSRTYEQYF. The part of the CDR3 DNA that was read is TGCAGTGCTTCCCGGGACAGCCGAACCTACGAG.

This clone was observed a few times. The read terminates 3 residues before the CDR3 end, so the remaining end is supplied by the germline J gene. Other DNA sequences in this specimen translate into the identical CDR3. The chain joins TRBV19 to TRBJ2-7; 10 bases line up with TRBD1. Germline CDR1 LNHDA, CDR2 SQIVND (reference sequence). The CDR3 length is 16 residues. J gave up 1 base and V 5 bases, and 8 bases lay outside the gene matches. CDR3 sequence: CASSLRQGAKSYEQYF. The sequenced CDR3 bases are TGTGCCAGTAGTCTGCGACAGGGGGCCAAGTCCTACGAG.

This clone has a count of ten or more. The missing CDR3 end, 3 residues past where the read stops, is filled in from the germline J gene. The chain has TRBV5-8 and TRBJ1-2; 7 bases match TRBD1. The germline CDR1 and CDR2 sequences are SGHTS and YDEGEE. The CDR3 has 15 amino acids. Trimming cost V 3 bases and J 1 base; bases outside gene matches: 6. CDR3 amino acids: CASSSKTGINYGYTF. Incomplete CDR3 DNA: TGTGCCAGCAGCTCAAAGACAGGGATTAACTATGGC. The full variable domain, completed using reference TRBV5-8 and TRBJ1-2, is EAGVTQSPTHLIKTRGQQATLRCSPISGHTSVYWYQQALGLGLQFLLWYDEGEERNRGNFPPRFSGRQFPNYSSELNVNALELEDSALYLCASSSKTGINYGYTFGSGTRLTVV.

Many counts were recorded for this clone. The CDR3 goes on 3 residues after the read ends, and that part is filled in from the germline J gene. The rearrangement links TRBV19 to TRBJ1-1, with TRBD1 as a possible D gene (5 bases). The germline gives CDR1 LNHDA, CDR2 SQIVND (reference sequence). The CDR3 length is 16 residues. The germline V and J ends were trimmed by 3 bases and 0 bases, with 14 bases remaining between them. CDR3 bases read: TGTGCCAGTAGTATGCGGCGGGGGAGCTTGAACACTGAA. This sequence encodes CASSMRRGSLNTE. The full CDR3 reads CASSMRRGSLNTEAFF.

There are many counts of this clone. Read coverage stops 3 residues before the CDR3 terminus; the germline J gene supplies the remainder. The rearrangement uses TRBV6-1 and TRBJ1-5; 8 positions agree with TRBD1. Germline CDR1 and CDR2: MNHNS and SASEGT. Trimming at V came to 2 bases and at J to 5 bases, leaving 5 bases not matched to a gene. This CDR3 spans 15 amino acids. The part of the CDR3 DNA that was read is TGTGCCAGCAGTGAAATGCTGACAGGGGATCAGCCC. Its translation: CASSEMLTGDQP. The whole CDR3 protein is CASSEMLTGDQPQHF.

This clone was seen many times. The read stops 3 residues short of the end of the CDR3; the missing end is completed from the germline J gene. This chain uses TRBV2 with TRBJ2-7; no firm D call. The CDR3 runs 14 residues. The germline V gene has CDR1 SNHLY and CDR2 FYNNEI. The V end was cut by 7 bases, the J end by 2 bases, with 15 bases between. This CDR3 is CASKSAQRPYEQYF. The CDR3 DNA, read in part, is TGTGCCAGCAAGAGTGCCCAGCGCCCCTACGAG.

This clone was found a few times. The read terminates 3 residues ahead of where the CDR3 ends, so the germline J gene completes it. This sequence joins TRBV20-1 and TRBJ2-1, with D perhaps TRBD2 (6 bases). The CDR3 is 14 residues long. The V end lost 0 bases, the J end lost 7 bases, and 13 bases lay between the germline ends. Germline values: CDR1 DFQATT, CDR2 SNEGSKA (reference sequence). The covered CDR3 bases are TGCAGTGCTAGAGATTCTGGAGGGTGGAATGAG. Residues: CSARDSGGWNE. The full CDR3 protein is CSARDSGGWNEQFF.

At least ten counts were recorded for this clone. The CDR3 goes on 3 residues after the read ends, and that part is filled in from the germline J gene. This chain links TRBV13 with TRBJ2-3; 8 bases line up with TRBD1. Trimming at V came to 5 bases and at J to 2 bases, leaving 9 bases not matched to a gene. This CDR3 has 16 amino acids. Germline CDR1 reads PRHDT; CDR2 reads FYEKMQ (reference sequence). The DNA read from the CDR3 is TGTGCCAGCAGCGCCCGACAGGGGCCCCCCACAGATACG. It codes for CASSARQGPPTDT. In full, the CDR3 is CASSARQGPPTDTQYF.

This clone was observed at least ten times. The read finishes 3 residues shy of the CDR3 end, and the germline J gene is used to complete it. The chain links TRBV12-3 or TRBV12-4 to TRBJ2-4; no clear D gene. V was clipped by 4 bases and J by 0 bases, with 13 bases between them. The CDR3 is 16 residues long. CDR3 DNA, as far as it was read: TGTGCCAGCAGTTCGCCGCGGAGACTAGCCAAAAACATT. This encodes CASSSPRRLAKNI. The entire CDR3 reads CASSSPRRLAKNIQYF.

The table lists this clone with many counts. The read stops 3 residues short of the end of the CDR3; the missing end is completed from the germline J gene. This chain links TRBV4-1 with TRBJ2-7; D might be TRBD2 (6 bases). Germline loops: CDR1 MGHRA, CDR2 YSYEKL. V lost 0 bases and J 0 bases, leaving 12 bases between the germline ends. The CDR3 is 16 amino acids. The CDR3: CASSQEVGGSSYEQYF. Partial CDR3 DNA: TGCGCCAGCAGCCAAGAGGTCGGGGGAAGCTCCTACGAG.

This clone was counted many times. The read gets to within 3 residues of the CDR3 end, and the germline J gene fills in the rest. The V gene is TRBV10-3, the J gene TRBJ2-3; 7 bases match TRBD2. The germline V gene encodes CDR1 ENHRY and CDR2 SYGVKD. The CDR3 has 17 amino acids. With V trimmed by 7 bases and J by 6 bases, 19 bases remained unmatched. CDR3 bases read: TGTGCCATCAAATCGGATTATAAGCGGGGTGGGGAGGATACG. It encodes CAIKSDYKRGGEDT. The complete CDR3 protein is CAIKSDYKRGGEDTQYF.

This clone was observed at least ten times. The CDR3 end falls 3 residues outside the read, so it is completed with the germline J gene. The chain is built from TRBV7-2 and TRBJ2-1; D is uncertain. Germline V lookup: CDR1 SGHTA, CDR2 FQGNSA. The CDR3 has 15 residues. Trimming took 5 bases from V and 0 from J, leaving 11 bases between them. The CDR3 DNA, read in part, is TGTGCCAGCAGCGCTGACATAAGCTCCTACAATGAG. This codes for CASSADISSYNE. The complete CDR3 reads CASSADISSYNEQFF.

This clone was detected ten times or more. With the read ending 3 residues before the CDR3 end, the germline J gene is used to fill in that end. This sequence joins TRBV6-2 or TRBV6-3 and TRBJ2-5; D not resolved. The CDR3 totals 11 residues. In germline, CDR1 is MNHEY, CDR2 SVGEGT. The V end was cut by 2 bases, the J end by 4 bases, with 2 bases between. The CDR3 spells CASSYRETQYF. Partial CDR3 DNA: TGTGCCAGCAGTTACCGAGAGACC.

This clone was picked up many times. The CDR3 end lies 3 residues beyond the end of the read and is filled in from the germline J gene. V is TRBV19 and J is TRBJ2-1, with D possibly TRBD2 on 6 matching bases. This CDR3 has 16 residues. V was cut by 4 bases and J by 1 base, with 14 bases left in between. CDR1 and CDR2 from the germline V gene are LNHDA and SQIVND (reference sequence). The covered CDR3 bases are TGTGCCAGTAGTACCGCTTCTAGCGCGTCCTACAATGAG. Amino acid sequence: CASSTASSASYNE. The whole CDR3 reads CASSTASSASYNEQFF.

The sample holds many counts of this clone. With the read ending 3 residues before the CDR3 end, the germline J gene is used to fill in that end. The chain combines TRBV5-1 with TRBJ2-7, with 8 bases matching TRBD2. There are 15 residues in the CDR3. V lost 0 bases and J lost 3; bases outside the gene matches: 5. Germline assignment: CDR1 SGHRS and CDR2 YFSETQ. The covered CDR3 bases are TGCGCCAGCAGCTTGGTTGCGGGGGGCCACTACGAG. Its protein product is CASSLVAGGHYE. In full, the CDR3 is CASSLVAGGHYEQYF.

This clone was seen ten or more times. The sequenced fragment ends 3 residues before the CDR3 boundary, so the rest is inferred from the germline J gene. This rearrangement joins TRBV11-2 to TRBJ1-3; D is unclear. Germline CDR1 is SGHAT and CDR2 is FQNNGV. This CDR3 is built from 14 residues. V lost 5 bases, J lost 4 bases, and 12 bases lay in between. The sequenced part of the CDR3 DNA is TGTGCCAGCAGCCCTCAGTATTCCGGAAACACC. Translation gives CASSPQYSGNT. The complete CDR3 reads CASSPQYSGNTIYF.

This clone was picked up many times. The read halts 3 residues ahead of the CDR3 end, with the missing end drawn from the germline J gene. V gene TRBV7-9 combines with J gene TRBJ2-7, with 8 bases that match TRBD1. The CDR3 runs to 14 residues. CDR1 is SEHNR and CDR2 is FQNEAQ in the germline V gene (reference sequence). The V and J ends lost 1 base and 4 bases, in that order; junction bases with no gene match: 3. The sequenced CDR3 bases are TGTGCCAGCAGCTTAGTGACAGGGGTATACGAG. This translates into CASSLVTGVYE. The whole CDR3 reads CASSLVTGVYEQYF.